The rows below give T cell receptor beta chains drawn from one sample of a study of human T cells and chemical hapten exposure. TCRdb reprocessed the RACE reads with MiXCR, giving one entry per CDR3 protein. Counted here are 85,000 to 120,000 distinct CDR3 sequences, 12% occurring once; the ten biggest clones make up around 1.6%. Sequencing used whole blood, obtained in connection with sensitization to the hapten diphenylcyclopropenone (DPC). The source of these receptors is a woman in her forties or fifties with alopecia areata. Some clones in this sample may be carry-over from other donors' samples. CDR3s include the opening cysteine and the closing phenylalanine or tryptophan. The D gene is left open where the match is weak. For some rows the clone size is stated as once, few or many, or as a class when expanded; others skip it.

D,J,size,V,length,CDR3,DNA
NA,TRBJ2-7,NA,TRBV4-2,17,CASSQGQGLTTSYEQYF,TGTGCCAGCAGCCAGGGGCAGGGACTCACGACTTCCTACGAGCAGTACTTC
NA,TRBJ1-4,NA,TRBV6-1,12,CASSGLKEKLFF,TGTGCCAGCAGTGGGCTTAAGGAAAAACTGTTTTTT
TRBD2,TRBJ2-5,many,TRBV12-5,14,CASGLGTSGETQYF,TGTGCTAGTGGTTTGGGGACTAGCGGAGAGACCCAGTACTTC
NA,TRBJ2-4,NA,TRBV28,14,CASSPSGTPNIQYF,TGTGCCAGCAGCCCCTCCGGGACGCCGAACATTCAGTACTTC
TRBD2,TRBJ2-4,few,TRBV10-3,17,CATRGLAGDLAKNIQYF,TGTGCCACAAGGGGACTAGCGGGGGACCTAGCCAAAAACATTCAGTACTTC
NA,TRBJ2-3,many,TRBV12-3/TRBV12-4,12,CASSSDSDTQYF,TGTGCCAGCAGCTCCGATAGTGATACGCAGTATTTT
NA,TRBJ1-2,NA,TRBV7-9,15,CASSLVGVGTYGYTF,TGTGCCAGCAGCTTAGTAGGTGTAGGGACCTATGGCTACACCTTC
NA,TRBJ2-7,many,TRBV12-3/TRBV12-4,13,CASSLGDPYEQYF,TGTGCCAGCAGTTTAGGGGATCCCTACGAGCAGTACTTC
NA,TRBJ1-6,few,TRBV29-1,13,CSAGMDRDSPLHF,TGCAGCGCCGGTATGGACCGGGATTCACCCCTCCACTTT
NA,TRBJ2-5,NA,TRBV29-1,14,CSVAGQRVQETQYF,TGCAGCGTCGCGGGACAGAGAGTCCAAGAGACCCAGTACTTC
TRBD1,TRBJ2-4,NA,TRBV27,14,CASSTGGSKNIQYF,TGTGCCAGCAGCACAGGGGGCTCCAAAAACATTCAGTACTTC
TRBD1,TRBJ1-2,many,TRBV27,12,CASRDRGHGYTF,TGTGCCAGCAGGGACAGGGGGCATGGCTACACCTTC
NA,TRBJ1-5,few,TRBV20-1,14,CSATQSQGFQPQHF,TGCAGTGCTACCCAGTCGCAGGGCTTTCAGCCCCAGCATTTT
NA,TRBJ2-4,few,TRBV29-1,14,CSVVVNIAKNIQYF,TGCAGCGTTGTGGTCAATATAGCCAAAAACATTCAGTACTTC
TRBD2,TRBJ2-7,many,TRBV6-6,15,CASSDSSGRLYEQYF,TGTGCCAGCAGTGACTCTAGCGGGAGGCTCTACGAGCAGTACTTC
NA,TRBJ2-7,few,TRBV15,13,CATSRGGGGEQYF,TGTGCCACCAGCAGAGGGGGAGGCGGGGAGCAGTACTTC
NA,TRBJ2-3,once,TRBV7-6,15,CASSPLTEETDTQYF,TGTGCCAGCAGCCCTCTGACAGAGGAAACAGATACGCAGTATTTT
TRBD1,TRBJ1-4,NA,TRBV28,14,CASSSGQGSAKLFF,TGTGCCAGCAGTTCGGGACAGGGATCGGCCAAACTGTTTTTT
NA,TRBJ2-2,many,TRBV11-3,14,CASSLQRNRGELFF,TGTGCCAGCAGCTTGCAGCGGAACCGCGGGGAGCTGTTTTTT
TRBD2,TRBJ2-6,NA,TRBV28,15,CASSGSGTGANVLTF,TGTGCCAGCAGCGGCAGCGGGACTGGGGCCAACGTCCTGACTTTC
NA,TRBJ1-1,NA,TRBV3-1,15,CASRSRAVGDTEAFF,TGTGCCAGCAGGAGTCGAGCAGTAGGGGACACTGAAGCTTTCTTT
NA,TRBJ1-5,many,TRBV29-1,15,CSATLDGGRNQPQHF,TGCAGCGCTACGCTCGACGGGGGTCGCAATCAGCCCCAGCATTTT
NA,TRBJ2-7,NA,TRBV28,11,CASRKWDEQYF,TGTGCCAGCAGGAAGTGGGATGAGCAGTACTTC
TRBD1,TRBJ2-3,few,TRBV11-3,12,CASSRRQGPQYF,TGTGCCAGCAGCCGTAGACAGGGCCCGCAGTATTTT
TRBD1,TRBJ2-1,few,TRBV12-3/TRBV12-4,12,CASRRQGIEQFF,TGTGCCAGCAGACGACAGGGAATTGAGCAGTTCTTC
NA,TRBJ1-6,many,TRBV6-5,15,CASSYSELGSSPLHF,TGTGCCAGCAGTTACTCGGAACTAGGAAGTTCACCCCTCCACTTT
NA,TRBJ2-3,NA,TRBV10-2,13,CASREAGTDTQYF,TGCGCCAGCAGGGAAGCAGGGACAGATACGCAGTATTTT
NA,TRBJ1-5,many,TRBV28,12,CASSPPGGPQHF,TGTGCCAGCAGTCCACCAGGTGGGCCCCAGCATTTT
NA,TRBJ2-4,few,TRBV6-6,14,CASSYSGIKNIQYF,TGTGCCAGCAGTTACAGCGGAATCAAAAACATTCAGTACTTC
NA,TRBJ1-5,NA,TRBV12-3/TRBV12-4,14,CASEAGPVNQPQHF,TGTGCCAGCGAGGCGGGGCCGGTCAATCAGCCCCAGCATTTT
NA,TRBJ1-6,NA,TRBV7-6,15,CASSYGQGSHSPLHF,TGTGCCAGCAGCTACGGCCAGGGTTCTCATTCACCCCTCCACTTT
TRBD2,TRBJ2-1,NA,TRBV28,13,CASRPSGDACGIF,TGTGCCAGCAGGCCAAGCGGGGATGCATGCGGGATCTTC
NA,TRBJ2-1,NA,TRBV28,13,CASSLPGANEQFF,TGTGCCAGCAGTTTACCAGGGGCTAATGAGCAGTTCTTC
NA,TRBJ1-1,few,TRBV15,17,CATSRDYSGRGITEAFF,TGTGCCACCAGCAGAGATTACTCCGGGCGGGGGATCACTGAAGCTTTCTTT
NA,TRBJ2-3,NA,TRBV24-1,13,CATSEGHKDTQYF,TGTGCCACCAGTGAGGGACATAAGGATACGCAGTATTTT
TRBD1,TRBJ1-5,few,TRBV7-2,16,CASSRQGGSNNQPQHF,TGTGCCAGCAGCCGACAGGGGGGGAGTAACAATCAGCCCCAGCATTTT